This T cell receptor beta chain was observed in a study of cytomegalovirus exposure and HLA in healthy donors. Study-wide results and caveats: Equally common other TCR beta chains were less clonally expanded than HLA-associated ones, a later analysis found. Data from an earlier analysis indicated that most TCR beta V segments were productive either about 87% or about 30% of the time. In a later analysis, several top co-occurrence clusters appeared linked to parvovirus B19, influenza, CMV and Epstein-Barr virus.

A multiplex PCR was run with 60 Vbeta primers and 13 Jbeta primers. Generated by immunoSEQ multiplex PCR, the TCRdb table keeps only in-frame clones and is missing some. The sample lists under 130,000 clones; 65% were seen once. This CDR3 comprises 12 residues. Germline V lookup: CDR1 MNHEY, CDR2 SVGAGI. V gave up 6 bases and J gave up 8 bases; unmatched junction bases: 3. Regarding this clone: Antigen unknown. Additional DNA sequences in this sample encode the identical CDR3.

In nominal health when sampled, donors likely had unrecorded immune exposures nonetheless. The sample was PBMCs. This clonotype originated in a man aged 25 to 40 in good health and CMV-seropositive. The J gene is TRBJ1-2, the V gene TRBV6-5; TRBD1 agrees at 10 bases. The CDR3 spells CASSGTGEGYTF. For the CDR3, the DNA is TGTGCCAGCAGCGGGACAGGGGAGGGCTACACCTTC.